A selection of T cell receptor beta chains follows, all from one sample in a study of T cells in Graves' hyperthyroidism and ophthalmopathy. Each CDR3 protein is one row after TCRdb ran MiXCR on the multiplex PCR reads. The table lists roughly 500,000 distinct CDR3 sequences, 40% to 50% of them singletons. The specimen was peripheral blood or thyroid tissue (not recorded which). The source of these receptors is an adult woman with Graves' disease, either hyperthyroidism or ophthalmopathy (not recorded which). Each CDR3 is given with its conserved first and last residue. A D gene is named only where the DNA matches it firmly.

TRBV7-3	TRBJ2-2	TRBD2	CASSSGTINTGELFF
TRBV11-2	TRBJ2-5	.	CASSLGTDLETQYF
TRBV29-1	TRBJ1-2	TRBD1	CSVEGTGDDGYTF
TRBV2	TRBJ1-3	.	CASSEETFSGNTIYF
TRBV7-9	TRBJ2-6	.	CASTPPASGANVLTF
TRBV20-1	TRBJ2-7	.	CSIKREQYF
TRBV9	TRBJ1-1	TRBD1	CASSVGTGGRHTEAFF
TRBV5-8	TRBJ2-7	TRBD2	CASSLSGLGAYEQYF
TRBV9	TRBJ1-1	TRBD1	CASSQPPGQGDGTEAFF
TRBV7-3	TRBJ2-2	TRBD1	CASSPTGGDTGELFF
TRBV14	TRBJ1-4	TRBD1	CASSQTGGEKLFF
TRBV7-6	TRBJ1-6	TRBD1	CASSPADRPNSPLHF
TRBV20-1	TRBJ1-5	TRBD1	CSAPAGGSVQPQHF
TRBV20-1	TRBJ2-2	TRBD2	CSASASGIGTGELFF
TRBV5-1	TRBJ2-7	.	CASSVENEQYF
TRBV2	TRBJ1-2	.	CASSDPGHGGYTF
TRBV9	TRBJ1-6	.	CASSVAVRVNSPLHF
TRBV29-1	TRBJ2-2	.	CSVGRNTGELFF
TRBV9	TRBJ2-7	TRBD1	CASSGPLSGQGWSYEQYF
TRBV29-1	TRBJ1-2	.	CSAINGPRGGYTF
TRBV14	TRBJ1-2	.	CASSQGRANYGYTF
TRBV2	TRBJ2-2	.	CASRSQEQSGGLFF
TRBV9	TRBJ2-7	.	CASSVAGGRLSYEQYF
TRBV24-1	TRBJ2-2	.	CATSEYRTGELFF
TRBV29-1	TRBJ1-2	TRBD1	CSVQGQNYGYTF
TRBV5-6	TRBJ2-5	TRBD2	CASSLMVAGGQETQYF
TRBV12-3/TRBV12-4	TRBJ1-5	.	CASSKGSVNQPQHF
TRBV5-5	TRBJ2-6	.	CASSLLGTGANVLTF
TRBV7-9	TRBJ1-1	.	CASSSRMGANTEAFF
TRBV12-3/TRBV12-4	TRBJ2-2	TRBD2	CATQETSGDTGELFF
TRBV20-1	TRBJ1-4	.	CSARFGRNEKLFF
TRBV7-7	TRBJ2-2	.	CASSNSPGYGELFF
TRBV19	TRBJ1-1	TRBD1	CASSGTGANTEAFF
TRBV5-1	TRBJ2-7	TRBD1	CASSLGGTGASYEQYF
TRBV29-1	TRBJ1-4	.	CSTGTWGNEKLFF
TRBV10-3	TRBJ1-1	.	CAISERGKLTEAFF
TRBV7-2	TRBJ1-3	.	CASIPTGSGNTIYF